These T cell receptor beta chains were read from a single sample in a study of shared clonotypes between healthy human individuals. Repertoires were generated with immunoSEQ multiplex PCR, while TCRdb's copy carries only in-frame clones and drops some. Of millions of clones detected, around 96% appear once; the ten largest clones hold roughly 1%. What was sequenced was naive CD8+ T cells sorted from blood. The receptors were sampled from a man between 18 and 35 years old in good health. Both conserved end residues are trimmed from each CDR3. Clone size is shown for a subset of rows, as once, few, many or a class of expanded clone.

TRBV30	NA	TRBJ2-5	AWSVGLQETQY
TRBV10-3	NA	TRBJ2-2	AISESTDTGELF
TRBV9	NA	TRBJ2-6	ASSLGVAGANVLT
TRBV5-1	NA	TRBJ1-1	ASSLDSGTEAF
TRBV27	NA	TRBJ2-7	ASSLGSGSIYEQY
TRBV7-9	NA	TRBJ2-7	ASSLASGTGGYEQY
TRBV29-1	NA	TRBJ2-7	SVGDRPYEQY
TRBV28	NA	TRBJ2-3	ASSFDRRRGGITDTQY
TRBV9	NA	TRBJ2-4	ASSVDAGVGNIQY
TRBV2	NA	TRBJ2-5	ASTGTGETQY
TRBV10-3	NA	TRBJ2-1	AITPTSGRRSDEQF
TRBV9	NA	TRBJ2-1	ASSVTSGRLSSYNEQF
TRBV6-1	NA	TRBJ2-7	ASSEGAIGTASYEQY
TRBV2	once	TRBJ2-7	ASSGDPGTGSYEQY
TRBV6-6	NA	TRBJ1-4	ASSTLSGGREKLF
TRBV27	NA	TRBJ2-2	ASSLLGGELF
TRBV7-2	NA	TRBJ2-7	ASSLMDLGTLAGFHEQY
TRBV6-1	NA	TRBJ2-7	ASRARDSNYEQY
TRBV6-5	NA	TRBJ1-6	ASSYGLVNSPLH
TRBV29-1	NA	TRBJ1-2	SVRGQGAEGYT
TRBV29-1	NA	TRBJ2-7	SVVGAAYEQY
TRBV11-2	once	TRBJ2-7	ASSLGGRSEQY
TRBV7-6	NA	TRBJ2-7	ASSPATSGGHPLPYEQY
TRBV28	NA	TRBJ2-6	ASSFSGTSGANVLT
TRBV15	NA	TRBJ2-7	ATSRGRGLASYEQY
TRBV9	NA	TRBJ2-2	ASSVEDVNTGELF
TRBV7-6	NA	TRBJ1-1	ASIQLGGTEAF
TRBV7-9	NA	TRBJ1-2	ASSPTLNRGPVGGYT
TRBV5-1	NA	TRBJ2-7	ASSFDSPEYEQY
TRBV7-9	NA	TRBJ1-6	ASSTGGSFMALH
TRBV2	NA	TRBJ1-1	ASSGPIDGSKPEAF
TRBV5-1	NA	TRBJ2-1	ASSSRGGQYNEQF
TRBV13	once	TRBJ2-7	ASSLVGFGGPDEQY
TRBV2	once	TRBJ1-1	ASSDGEGRTEAF
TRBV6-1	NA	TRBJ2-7	ASSAPGGYEQY
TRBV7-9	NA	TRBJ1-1	ASSSGHPILGAF
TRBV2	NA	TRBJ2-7	ASSLGGSSYEQY
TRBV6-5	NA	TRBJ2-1	ASSYWTGSNEQF
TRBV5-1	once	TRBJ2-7	ASSQGGNEQY
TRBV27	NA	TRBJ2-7	ASSTGPEYEQY
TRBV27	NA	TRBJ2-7	ASSPRDGYEQY
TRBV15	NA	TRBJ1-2	ATSGWDRASVNYGYT
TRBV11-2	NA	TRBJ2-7	ASSFTGSSYEQY
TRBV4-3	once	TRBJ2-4	ASSQDQGANIQY